A selection of T cell receptor beta chains follows, all from one sample in a study of STAT3 mutations in large granular lymphocyte leukemia. TCRdb's copy holds only in-frame clones and misses some; the assay was immunoSEQ multiplex PCR. Among some 37,000 clones, roughly 84% were seen once, and the ten largest hold 0.35% to 0.55%. Sequenced sample: PBMCs. Receptors were obtained from a human donor with T large granular lymphocyte leukemia. Some clones in this sample may be carry-over from other donors' samples. CDR3s include the opening cysteine and the closing phenylalanine or tryptophan. The D gene is left open where the match is weak. The listing skips clone size in some rows; elsewhere it reads once, few, many or a size class.

TRBV29-1,-,TRBJ2-1,-,TGCAGCGTCAAGCGCCCAGGGGGGAATGAGCAGTTCTTC,CSVKRPGGNEQFF
TRBV11-2,-,TRBJ1-4,-,TGTGCCAGCAGCTTAGTCGGGAGAACTAATGAAAAACTGTTTTTT,CASSLVGRTNEKLFF
TRBV5-1,-,TRBJ1-4,-,TGCGCCAGCAGCTTAGGGCAGGGGAGTGAAAAACTGTTTTTT,CASSLGQGSEKLFF
TRBV28,-,TRBJ1-2,-,TGTGCCAGCAGTTCCGGGGGGGGCTATGGCTACACCTTC,CASSSGGGYGYTF
TRBV5-6,-,TRBJ1-1,-,TGTGCCAGCAGCCCACCGGGGGCAGCGAGCACTGAAGCTTTCTTT,CASSPPGAASTEAFF
TRBV5-1,-,TRBJ1-1,-,TGCGCCAGCAGCTCGCCGACGAACACTGAAGCTTTCTTT,CASSSPTNTEAFF
TRBV27,-,TRBJ1-1,-,TGTGCCAGCAGTAGATCCTCATCAGGGGTGACTGAAGCTTTCTTT,CASSRSSSGVTEAFF
TRBV7-9,-,TRBJ2-5,TRBD1,TGTGCCAGCAGCCCGGGACAGGGCCAAGAGACCCAGTACTTC,CASSPGQGQETQYF
TRBV19,-,TRBJ2-1,-,TGTGCCAGTAGTATTTTCTCGGGCAATGAGCAGTTCTTC,CASSIFSGNEQFF
TRBV28,-,TRBJ2-7,-,TGTGCCAGCAGTTTATTCCCAGGGAATAACTACGAGCAGTACTTC,CASSLFPGNNYEQYF
TRBV7-8,-,TRBJ1-5,-,TGTGCCAGCAGTCCTTTGGAGGGTCAGCCCCAGCATTTT,CASSPLEGQPQHF
TRBV2,-,TRBJ1-6,-,TGTGCCAGCAGCCCCACAGAACGACCCCTCCACTTT,CASSPTERPLHF
TRBV18,-,TRBJ2-2,TRBD1,TGTGCCAGCTCACCACGGGACAGGGCGACCGGGGAGCTGTTTTTT,CASSPRDRATGELFF
TRBV27,once,TRBJ2-3,-,TGTGCCAGCAGTTTAACGGGGGTAAGCACAGATACGCAGTATTTT,CASSLTGVSTDTQYF
TRBV4-1,-,TRBJ2-1,-,TGCGCCAGCAGCCAAGGGATTGAGCAGTTCTTC,CASSQGIEQFF
TRBV6-6,few,TRBJ2-1,-,TGTGCCAGCAGCCCACTGGCCCTCTACAATGAGCAGTTCTTC,CASSPLALYNEQFF
TRBV5-1,-,TRBJ2-3,-,TGCGCCAGCAGCTTCGGACGGATCACAGATACGCAGTATTTT,CASSFGRITDTQYF
TRBV11-1,-,TRBJ1-1,TRBD1,TGTGCCAGCAGCTCCCGGGACAGGGGTAGGGTGAACACTGAAGCTTTCTTT,CASSSRDRGRVNTEAFF
TRBV11-2,few,TRBJ2-5,TRBD2,TGTGCCAGCAGAGAGAGCGGGGGGGCTTCGTGGACCCAGTACTTC,CASRESGGASWTQYF
TRBV7-9,-,TRBJ2-2,-,TGTGCCAGCAGCCCTCCTACGCTCCGAGGCGGGGAGCTGTTTTTT,CASSPPTLRGGELFF
TRBV5-5,-,TRBJ2-3,TRBD2,TGTGCCAGCAGCTTGCTAGGGCGGGGGGGACCAGATGTCCATACGCAGTATTTT,CASSLLGRGGPDVHTQYF
TRBV5-6,once,TRBJ1-2,-,TGTGCCAGCAGCTTCGCAGGGATTGACTATGGCTACACCTTC,CASSFAGIDYGYTF
TRBV2,-,TRBJ1-2,TRBD1,TGTGCCAGCAGTGGGCATCGGACAGGGGTCCATGGCTACACCTTC,CASSGHRTGVHGYTF
TRBV5-1,once,TRBJ2-3,TRBD2,TGCGCCAGCTCCTCCCGGGGGCTAGCGGGGGTCGCCACAGATACGCAGTATTTT,CASSSRGLAGVATDTQYF
TRBV19,-,TRBJ1-2,-,TGTGCCAGTAGTAGAGCCGCAGCTAACTATGGCTACACCTTC,CASSRAAANYGYTF
TRBV6-6,-,TRBJ1-1,TRBD1,TGTGCCAGCAGCCCCCGGACAGGGAGGGCCCGCACTGAAGCTTTCTTT,CASSPRTGRARTEAFF
TRBV4-1,once,TRBJ2-1,-,TGCGCCAGCAGCCCCCTCGGCGGGACGGAGTCCTACAATGAGCAGTTCTTC,CASSPLGGTESYNEQFF
TRBV5-1,-,TRBJ2-7,-,TGCGCCAGCAGCGCGAGCTCCTACGAGCAGTACTTC,CASSASSYEQYF
TRBV6-4,-,TRBJ1-2,TRBD1,TGTGCCAGCAGAGGACAGGGCCCCTATGGCTACACCTTC,CASRGQGPYGYTF
TRBV5-8,-,TRBJ1-3,-,TGTGCCAGCAGCTTGGACATTAGAAACACCATATATTTT,CASSLDIRNTIYF
TRBV6-5,-,TRBJ1-1,-,TGTGCCAGCAGTTCCCTTGGAGGAGACACTGAAGCTTTCTTT,CASSSLGGDTEAFF
TRBV10-2,-,TRBJ2-3,-,TGCGCCAGCAGTGTAAATAGCGTTGGCACAGATACGCAGTATTTT,CASSVNSVGTDTQYF
TRBV6-1,-,TRBJ2-2,TRBD2,TGTGCCAGCAGTTCCGAAGCGGGGATCACCGGGGAGCTGTTTTTT,CASSSEAGITGELFF
TRBV7-9,-,TRBJ1-5,TRBD1,TGTGCCAGCAGCTTAGGAAACCGGGACAGGGTTCAGCCCCAGCATTTT,CASSLGNRDRVQPQHF
TRBV5-1,few,TRBJ2-1,-,TGCGCCAGCAGCTTGGAACGGGCCTACTACAATGAGCAGTTCTTC,CASSLERAYYNEQFF
TRBV6-1,-,TRBJ1-1,-,TGTGCCAGCAGTGAGGGACAAGAGAACACTGAAGCTTTCTTT,CASSEGQENTEAFF
TRBV15,-,TRBJ1-6,TRBD1,TGTGCCACCAGCAGAGATGAAGGGATGGTGGGACAGGGTAATTCACCCCTCCACTTT,CATSRDEGMVGQGNSPLHF
TRBV14,-,TRBJ2-5,-,TGTGCCAGCAGCCAAGATCCAGCCCCGGAGACCCAGTACTTC,CASSQDPAPETQYF
TRBV28,once,TRBJ2-5,TRBD2,TGTGCCAGCAGTTTGAGCGGGGGGACACAAGAGACCCAGTACTTC,CASSLSGGTQETQYF
TRBV25-1,few,TRBJ1-2,-,TGTGCCAGCAGTGAACTCGAAAGATATGGCTACACCTTC,CASSELERYGYTF
TRBV18,-,TRBJ1-1,-,TGTGCCAGCTCACAACAAATAAAGAACACTGAAGCTTTCTTT,CASSQQIKNTEAFF
TRBV18,-,TRBJ2-2,-,TGTGCCAGCAGAAGGCCTTCCGGGGAGCTGTTTTTT,CASRRPSGELFF